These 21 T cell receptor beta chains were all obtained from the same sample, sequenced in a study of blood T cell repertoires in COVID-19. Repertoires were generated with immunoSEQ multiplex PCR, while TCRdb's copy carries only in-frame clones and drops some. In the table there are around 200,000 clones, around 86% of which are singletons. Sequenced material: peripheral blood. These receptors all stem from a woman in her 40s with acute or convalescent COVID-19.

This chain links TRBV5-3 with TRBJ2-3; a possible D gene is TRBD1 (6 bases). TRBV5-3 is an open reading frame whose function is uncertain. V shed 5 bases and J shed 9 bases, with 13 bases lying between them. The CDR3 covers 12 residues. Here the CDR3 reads CARSPKGDTQYF. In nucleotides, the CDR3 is TGTGCCAGAAGTCCTAAGGGGGACACGCAGTATTTT.

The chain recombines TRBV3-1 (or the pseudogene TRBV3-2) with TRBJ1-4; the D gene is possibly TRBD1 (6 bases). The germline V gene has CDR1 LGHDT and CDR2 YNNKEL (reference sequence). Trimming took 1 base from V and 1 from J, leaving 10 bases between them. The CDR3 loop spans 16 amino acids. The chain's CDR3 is CASSQAQGVTNEKLFF. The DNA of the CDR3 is TGTGCCAGCAGCCAAGCACAGGGAGTAACTAATGAAAAACTGTTTTTT.

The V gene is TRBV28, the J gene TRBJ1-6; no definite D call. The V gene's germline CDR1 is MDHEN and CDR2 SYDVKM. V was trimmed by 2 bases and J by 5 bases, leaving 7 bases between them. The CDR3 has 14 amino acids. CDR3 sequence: CASSLRRNNSPLHF. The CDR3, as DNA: TGTGCCAGCAGTTTAAGGAGGAATAATTCACCCCTCCACTTT.

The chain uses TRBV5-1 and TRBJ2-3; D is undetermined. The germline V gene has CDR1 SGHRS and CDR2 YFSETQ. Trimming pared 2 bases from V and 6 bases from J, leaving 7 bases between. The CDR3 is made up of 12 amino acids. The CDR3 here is CASSFTADTQYF. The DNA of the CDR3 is TGCGCCAGCAGCTTTACTGCGGATACGCAGTATTTT.

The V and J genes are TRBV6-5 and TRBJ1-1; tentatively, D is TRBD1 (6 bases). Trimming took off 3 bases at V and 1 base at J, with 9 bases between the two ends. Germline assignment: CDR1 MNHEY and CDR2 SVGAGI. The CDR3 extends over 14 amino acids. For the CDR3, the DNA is TGTGCCAGCAGTTATGGACAGCGGAACACTGAAGCTTTCTTT. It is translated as CASSYGQRNTEAFF.

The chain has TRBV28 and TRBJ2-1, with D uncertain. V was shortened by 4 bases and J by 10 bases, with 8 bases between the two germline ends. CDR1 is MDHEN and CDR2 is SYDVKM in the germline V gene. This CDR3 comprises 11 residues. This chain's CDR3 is CASSSRAEQFF. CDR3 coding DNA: TGTGCCAGCAGTTCGAGAGCGGAGCAGTTCTTC.

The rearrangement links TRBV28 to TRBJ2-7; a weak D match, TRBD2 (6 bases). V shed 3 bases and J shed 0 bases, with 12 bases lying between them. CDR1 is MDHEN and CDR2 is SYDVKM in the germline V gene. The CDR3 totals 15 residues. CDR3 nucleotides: TGTGCCAGCAGTTTGACGCGGGATAGCTCCTACGAGCAGTACTTC. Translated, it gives CASSLTRDSSYEQYF.

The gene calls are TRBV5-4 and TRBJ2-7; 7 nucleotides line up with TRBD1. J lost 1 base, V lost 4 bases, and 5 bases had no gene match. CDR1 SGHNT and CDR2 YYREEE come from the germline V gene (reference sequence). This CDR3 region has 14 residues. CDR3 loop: CASSPRDRSYEQYF. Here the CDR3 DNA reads TGTGCCAGCAGCCCGAGGGACAGATCCTACGAGCAGTACTTC.

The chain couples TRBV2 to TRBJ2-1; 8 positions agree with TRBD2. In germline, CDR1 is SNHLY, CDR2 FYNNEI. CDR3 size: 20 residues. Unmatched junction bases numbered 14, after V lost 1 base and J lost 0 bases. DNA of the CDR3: TGTGCCAGCAGTGAAGGTAGGAGGTCGGGGGGGGCGCCCTCCTACAATGAGCAGTTCTTC. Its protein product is CASSEGRRSGGAPSYNEQFF.

The CDR3 bases are TGTGCCAGTAGTGACAGGGCTTCACCCCTCCACTTT. Translated, it gives CASSDRASPLHF. This sequence joins TRBV19 and TRBJ1-6, with 7 bases lining up with TRBD1. The length of the CDR3 is 12 residues. Germline CDR1 and CDR2: LNHDA and SQIVND (reference sequence). With 5 bases clipped from V and 9 bases from J, the junction kept 1 base outside the gene matches.

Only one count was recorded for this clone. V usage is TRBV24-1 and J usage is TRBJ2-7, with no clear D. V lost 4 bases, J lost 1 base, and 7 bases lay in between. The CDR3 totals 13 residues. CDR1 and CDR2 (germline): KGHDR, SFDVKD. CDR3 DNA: TGTGCCACCAGTGACCCCGTGTCCTACGAGCAGTACTTC. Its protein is CATSDPVSYEQYF.

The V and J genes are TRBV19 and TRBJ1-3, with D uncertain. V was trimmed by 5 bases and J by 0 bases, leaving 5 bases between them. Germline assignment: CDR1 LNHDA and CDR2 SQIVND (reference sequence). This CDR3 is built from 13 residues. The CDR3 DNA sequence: TGTGCCAGTAGTTCTTTCTCTGGAAACACCATATATTTT. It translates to CASSSFSGNTIYF.

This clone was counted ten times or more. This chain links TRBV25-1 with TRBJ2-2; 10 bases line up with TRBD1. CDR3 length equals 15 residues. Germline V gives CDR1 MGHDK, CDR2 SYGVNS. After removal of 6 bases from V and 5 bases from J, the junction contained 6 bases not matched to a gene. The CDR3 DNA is TGTGCCAGCAGACTCGGGACAGGGGAGACCGGGGAGCTGTTTTTT. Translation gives CASRLGTGETGELFF.

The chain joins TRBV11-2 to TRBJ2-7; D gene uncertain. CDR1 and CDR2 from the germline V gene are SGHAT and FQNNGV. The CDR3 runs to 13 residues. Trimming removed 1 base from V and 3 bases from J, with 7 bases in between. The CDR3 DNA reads TGTGCCAGCAGCTTAGGAGGAAGCTACGAGCAGTACTTC. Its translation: CASSLGGSYEQYF.

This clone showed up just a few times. CDR3 loop: CASSATGLTTDTQYF. The CDR3 nucleotides are TGTGCCAGCTCAGCGACAGGGCTCACCACAGATACGCAGTATTTT. The chain links TRBV18 to TRBJ2-3, with 7 bases that match TRBD1. With V trimmed by 5 bases and J by 2 bases, 7 bases remained unmatched. The germline V gene encodes CDR1 KGHSH and CDR2 LQKENI. The CDR3 loop spans 15 amino acids. Variable domain in full (rest from reference TRBV18 and TRBJ2-3): NAGVMQNPRHLVRRRGQEARLRCSPMKGHSHVYWYRQLPEEGLKFMVYLQKENIIDESGMPKERFSAEFPKEGPSILRIQQVVRGDSAAYFCASSATGLTTDTQYFGPGTRLTVL.

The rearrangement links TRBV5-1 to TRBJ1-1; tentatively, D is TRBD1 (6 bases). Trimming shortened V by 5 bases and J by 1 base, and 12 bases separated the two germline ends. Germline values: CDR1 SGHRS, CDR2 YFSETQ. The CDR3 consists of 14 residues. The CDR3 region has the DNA TGCGCCAGCAGTGAATTAGGGGGGAACACTGAAGCTTTCTTT. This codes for CASSELGGNTEAFF.

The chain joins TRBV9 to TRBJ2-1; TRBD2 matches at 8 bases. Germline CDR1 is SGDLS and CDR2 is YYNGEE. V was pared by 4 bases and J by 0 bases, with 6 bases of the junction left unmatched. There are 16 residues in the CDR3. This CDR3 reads CASSQAGASSYNEQFF. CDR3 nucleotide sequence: TGTGCCAGCAGCCAAGCGGGGGCGAGCTCCTACAATGAGCAGTTCTTC.

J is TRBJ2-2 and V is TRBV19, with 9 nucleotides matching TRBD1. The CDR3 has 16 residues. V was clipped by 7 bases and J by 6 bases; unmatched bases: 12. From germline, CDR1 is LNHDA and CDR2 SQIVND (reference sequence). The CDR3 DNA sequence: TGTGCCAGTACCGAGGGACAGGGAGCAGTCGCCGGGGAGCTGTTTTTT. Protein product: CASTEGQGAVAGELFF.

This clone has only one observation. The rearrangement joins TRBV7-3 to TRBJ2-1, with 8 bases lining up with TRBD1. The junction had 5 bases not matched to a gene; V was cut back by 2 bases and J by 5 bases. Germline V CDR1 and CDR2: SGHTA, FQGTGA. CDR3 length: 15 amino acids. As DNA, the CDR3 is TGTGCCAGCAGCTTAGGGCAGGGGGCCCACAATGAGCAGTTCTTC. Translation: CASSLGQGAHNEQFF.

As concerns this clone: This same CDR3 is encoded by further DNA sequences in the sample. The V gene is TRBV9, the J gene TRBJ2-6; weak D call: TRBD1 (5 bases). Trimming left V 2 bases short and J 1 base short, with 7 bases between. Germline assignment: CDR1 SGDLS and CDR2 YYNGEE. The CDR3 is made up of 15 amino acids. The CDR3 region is CASSVQGSGANVLTF. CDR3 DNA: TGTGCCAGCAGCGTGCAGGGATCTGGGGCCAACGTCCTGACTTTC.

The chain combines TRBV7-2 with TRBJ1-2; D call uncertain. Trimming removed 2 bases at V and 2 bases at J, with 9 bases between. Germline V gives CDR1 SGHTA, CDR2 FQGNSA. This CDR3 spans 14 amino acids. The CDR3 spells CASSLNGANYGYTF. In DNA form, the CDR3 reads TGTGCCAGCAGCTTAAACGGAGCCAACTATGGCTACACCTTC.